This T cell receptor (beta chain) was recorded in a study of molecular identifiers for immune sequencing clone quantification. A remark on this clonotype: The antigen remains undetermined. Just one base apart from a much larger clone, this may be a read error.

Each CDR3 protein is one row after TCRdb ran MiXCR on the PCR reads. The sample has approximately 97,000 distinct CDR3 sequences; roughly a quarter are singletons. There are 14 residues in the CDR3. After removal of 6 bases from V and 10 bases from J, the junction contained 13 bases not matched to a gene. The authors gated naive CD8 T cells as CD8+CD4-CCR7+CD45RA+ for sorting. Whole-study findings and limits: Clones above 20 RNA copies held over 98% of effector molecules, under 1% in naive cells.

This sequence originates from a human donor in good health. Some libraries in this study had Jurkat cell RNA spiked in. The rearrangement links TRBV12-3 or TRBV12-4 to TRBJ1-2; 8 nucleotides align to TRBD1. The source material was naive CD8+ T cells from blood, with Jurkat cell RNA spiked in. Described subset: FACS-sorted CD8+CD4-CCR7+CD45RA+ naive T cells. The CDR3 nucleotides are TGTGCCAGCAGCCTGGACAGGGTTGGAGCTGACTACACCTTC. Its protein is CASSLDRVGADYTF.